The entry that follows covers one T cell receptor (beta chain) sequence. Its recognized antigen is unknown. It has no much larger one-base neighbor in the sample; base qualities were not kept. The CDR3 sequence holds 16 residues, the cysteine and phenylalanine included. The read is trimmed to its CDR3 DNA, 48 bases read in frame from base 1. Here V drops 5 bases and J drops 1 base, and the junction holds 7 bases not matched to any gene. Library preparation used PCR. The instrument given in TCRdb is Illumina HiSeq 4000. High-throughput sequencing was used to profile the TCR beta-chain CDR3 region of each patient. The original pipeline was this. A classifier to discriminate distant-metastatic papillary thyroid cancer patients was built from CDR3 differences across clinicopathological groups. To measure repertoire diversity the researchers used the Shannon index, while the Morisita-Horn index served to gauge how similar the tumor and blood repertoires were. TCRdb reworked the public reads: Q25 trimming with fastp, MiXCR clone assembly, productive beta chains retained. For this entry, the V and J calls and clone size follow TCRdb and not the study's own pipeline. The sample profile shows around 4,000 clones; about 35% of them were found once. Around a fifth of the sample lies in the top ten.

No patient had received any treatment before thyroid surgery. Patient clinical samples collected from about 2011 to 2018 were retrospectively analysed using T-cell receptor beta sequencing. The sample originates from a study of metastatic and nonmetastatic thyroid tumors (dated by TCRdb to 2020 to 2022). In the study overall: Repertoires were compared across peripheral blood and tumor or nodule tissue samples from malignant and benign thyroid patients. What the study reported, not specific to this receptor: In both blood and tumor samples, TCR beta diversity was reported to be significantly higher in malignant tumors than in benign nodules.

Material: adjacent normal tissue. The receptor was isolated from a female donor with papillary thyroid cancer or a benign thyroid nodule (not recorded which). Some clones in this sample may be carry-over from other donors' samples. The chain is encoded by TRBV12-3 or TRBV12-4 joined to TRBJ2-3, and 9 junction bases match TRBD1. This receptor carries the CDR3 CASSGWGQGGTDTQYF. The DNA sequence is given as TGTGCCAGCAGTGGATGGGGACAGGGTGGCACAGATACGCAGTATTTT.